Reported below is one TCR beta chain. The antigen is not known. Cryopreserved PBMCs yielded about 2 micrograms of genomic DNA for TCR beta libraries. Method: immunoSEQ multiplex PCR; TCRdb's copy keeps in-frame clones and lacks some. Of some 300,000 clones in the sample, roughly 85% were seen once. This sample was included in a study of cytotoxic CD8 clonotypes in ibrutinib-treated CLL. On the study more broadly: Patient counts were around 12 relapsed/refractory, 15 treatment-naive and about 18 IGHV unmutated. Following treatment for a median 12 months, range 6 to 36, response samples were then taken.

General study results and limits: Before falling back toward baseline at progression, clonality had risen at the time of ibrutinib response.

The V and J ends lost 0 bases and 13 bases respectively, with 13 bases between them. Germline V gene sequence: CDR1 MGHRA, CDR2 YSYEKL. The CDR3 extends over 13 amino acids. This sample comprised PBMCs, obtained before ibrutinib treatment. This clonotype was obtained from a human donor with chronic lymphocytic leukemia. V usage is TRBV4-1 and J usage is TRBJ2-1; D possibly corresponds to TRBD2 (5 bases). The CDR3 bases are TGCGCCAGCAGCCAAGATAATACGGGAATACAGTTCTTC. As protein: CASSQDNTGIQFF.